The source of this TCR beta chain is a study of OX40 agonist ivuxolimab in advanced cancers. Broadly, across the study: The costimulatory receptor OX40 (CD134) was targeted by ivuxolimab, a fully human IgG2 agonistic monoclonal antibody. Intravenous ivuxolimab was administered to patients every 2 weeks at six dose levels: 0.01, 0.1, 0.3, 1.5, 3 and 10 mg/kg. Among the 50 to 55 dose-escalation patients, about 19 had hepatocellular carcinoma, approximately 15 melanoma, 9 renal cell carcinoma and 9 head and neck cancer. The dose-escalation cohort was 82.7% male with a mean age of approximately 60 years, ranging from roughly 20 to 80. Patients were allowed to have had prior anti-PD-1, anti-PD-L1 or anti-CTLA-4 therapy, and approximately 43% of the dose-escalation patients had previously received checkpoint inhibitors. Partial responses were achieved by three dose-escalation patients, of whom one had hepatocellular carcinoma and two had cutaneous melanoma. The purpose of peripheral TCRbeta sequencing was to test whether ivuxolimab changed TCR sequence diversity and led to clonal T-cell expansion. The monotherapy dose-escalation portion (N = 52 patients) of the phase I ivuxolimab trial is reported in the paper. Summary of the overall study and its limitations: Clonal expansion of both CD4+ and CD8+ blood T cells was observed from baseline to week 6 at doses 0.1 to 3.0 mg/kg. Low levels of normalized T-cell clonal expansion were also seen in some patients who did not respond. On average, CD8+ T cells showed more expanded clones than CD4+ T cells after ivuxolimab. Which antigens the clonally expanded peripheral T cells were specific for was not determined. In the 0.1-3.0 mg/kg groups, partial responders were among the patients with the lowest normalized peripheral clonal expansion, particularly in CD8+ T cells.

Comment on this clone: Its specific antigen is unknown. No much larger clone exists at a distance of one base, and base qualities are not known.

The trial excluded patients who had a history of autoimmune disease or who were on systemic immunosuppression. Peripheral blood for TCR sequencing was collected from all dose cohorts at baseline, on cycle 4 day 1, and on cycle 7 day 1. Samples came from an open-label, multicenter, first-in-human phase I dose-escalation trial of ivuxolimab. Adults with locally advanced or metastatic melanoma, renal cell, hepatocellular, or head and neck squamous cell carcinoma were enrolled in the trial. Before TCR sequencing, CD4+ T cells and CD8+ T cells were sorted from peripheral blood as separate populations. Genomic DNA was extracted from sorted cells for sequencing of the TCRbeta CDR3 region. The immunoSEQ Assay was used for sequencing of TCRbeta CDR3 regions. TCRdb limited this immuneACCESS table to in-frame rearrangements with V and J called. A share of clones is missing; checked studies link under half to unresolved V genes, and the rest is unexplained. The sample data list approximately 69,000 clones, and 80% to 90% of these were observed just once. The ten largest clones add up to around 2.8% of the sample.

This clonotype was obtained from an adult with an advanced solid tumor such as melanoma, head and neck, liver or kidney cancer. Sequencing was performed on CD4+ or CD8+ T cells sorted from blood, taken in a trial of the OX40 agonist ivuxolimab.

The CDR3 protein is CASAGTDNEKLFF. The DNA sequence reads TGTGCCAGCGCAGGGACAGATAATGAAAAACTGTTTTTT. Recombination linked TRBV2 to TRBJ1-4, with 7 bases aligning to TRBD1. V lost 8 bases and J lost 4 bases, and the count of bases not matched to a germline gene is 4. CDR1 SNHLY and CDR2 FYNNEI were looked up in the germline V gene. Reading from cysteine to phenylalanine, the CDR3 counts 13 amino acids. The entry retains the CDR3 DNA only, 39 bases that are in frame from base 1.